This T cell receptor (beta chain) was recovered during a study of T-cell memory formation after mild COVID-19. In the study overall: TCR clusters were largely donor specific.

Whole-study findings and limits: Clones that contracted clustered mainly in CM and EM if CD4+ and in EMRA if CD8+. Day 15 to 85 contracting clones showed balanced CD4/CD8; day 15 to 37 expanders favored CD4+. Pre-infection memory already had some responding clones, implying cross-reactive memory joined.

Between the trimmed V and J ends, which lost 0 bases and 0 bases, there was a span of 8 bases. The CDR3 loop spans 15 amino acids. Per germline, CDR1 LNHNV and CDR2 YYDKDF (reference sequence). This clonotype has a handful of counts. Its antigen is currently unknown. TCRdb used MiXCR to reprocess the 5' RACE reads, holding one entry per CDR3 protein. Of a few hundred thousand distinct CDR3 sequences listed, less than 25% are singletons. The TCR comes from an adult woman who had mild COVID-19 (a few samples of this study predate the infection). Cell type and time point are not known. Sequencing used PBMCs or a T cell subset sorted from them (not recorded which). The rearrangement uses TRBV15 and TRBJ2-5; D unresolved. The CDR3 loop reads CATSRDQSNQETQYF. The CDR3 DNA reads TGTGCCACCAGCAGAGATCAGTCGAACCAAGAGACCCAGTACTTC.